The present entry profiles one TCR beta chain with its context. Its specificity is not known. This sample is part of a study of shared clonotypes between healthy human individuals. About the study: For every donor, three CD4 naive, three CD4 memory, two CD8 naive and one CD8 memory plates were used.

Here immunoSEQ multiplex PCR was the method, and the copy in TCRdb shows in-frame clones only, minus some. The table has over a million clones, around 76% seen once. Broader study findings: Donor scarcity curtailed the genetic and exposure-history diversity represented herein. Although depth was large, rarefaction showed that sequencing of the sorted subsets was incomplete. Relative to memory subsets, naive subsets generally showed larger estimated richness.

Trimming left V 4 bases short and J 3 bases short, with 17 bases between. This CDR3 spans 16 amino acids. Germline CDR1 is SGHDT and CDR2 is YYEEEE. The sample taken for sequencing was memory CD4+ T cells sorted from blood. Regarding subset: CD45RA-negative fraction. The chain joins TRBV5-6 to TRBJ1-5, with TRBD1 as a possible D gene (5 bases). This sequence was found in a man aged 18 to 30 in good health. CDR3 in amino acids: CASSPRRDGVNQPQHF. In nucleotides, the CDR3 is TGTGCCAGCAGCCCCCGCAGGGACGGCGTCAATCAGCCCCAGCATTTT.